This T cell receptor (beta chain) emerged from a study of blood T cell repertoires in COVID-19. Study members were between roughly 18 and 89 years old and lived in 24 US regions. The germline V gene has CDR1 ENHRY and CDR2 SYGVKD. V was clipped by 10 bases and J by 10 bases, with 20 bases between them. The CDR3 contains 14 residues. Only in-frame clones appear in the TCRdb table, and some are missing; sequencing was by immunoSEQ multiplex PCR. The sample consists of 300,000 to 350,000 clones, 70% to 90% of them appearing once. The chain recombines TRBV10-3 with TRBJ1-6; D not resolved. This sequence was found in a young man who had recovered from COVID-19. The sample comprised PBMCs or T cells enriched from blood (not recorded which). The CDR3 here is CATRQWEGNSPLHF. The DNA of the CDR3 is TGTGCCACCAGGCAGTGGGAGGGAAACTCACCCCTCCACTTT.